Presented here are 15 T cell receptor beta chains from one specimen sequenced in a study of blood T cell repertoires in COVID-19. The assay was immunoSEQ multiplex PCR, and TCRdb's table has in-frame clones only and misses some. This table has fewer than 300,000 clones, just under 90% appearing once. The source material was peripheral blood. The receptors were sampled from a woman between 45 and 65 years old with COVID-19, enrolled during active disease.

The J gene is TRBJ1-2, the V gene TRBV4-1; 8 positions match TRBD1. The CDR3 length is 16 residues. The junction had 7 bases not matched to a gene; V was cut back by 1 base and J by 3 bases. Germline CDR1 is MGHRA and CDR2 is YSYEKL. CDR3 nucleotide sequence: TGCGCCAGCAGCCAAGTATTGACAGGGGACCACTATGGCTACACCTTC. It encodes CASSQVLTGDHYGYTF.

This clone was seen a few times. The V call is TRBV9, the J call TRBJ1-3, with 9 nucleotides matching TRBD1. Germline CDR1 SGDLS, CDR2 YYNGEE. V was pared by 2 bases and J by 5 bases, with 2 bases of the junction left unmatched. The CDR3 runs 14 residues. The CDR3 loop reads CASSVGQGRNTIYF. Written as DNA, the CDR3 is TGTGCCAGCAGCGTTGGACAGGGGAGAAACACCATATATTTT. Drawing the rest from reference TRBV9 and TRBJ1-3, the complete variable domain is DSGVTQTPKHLITATGQRVTLRCSPRSGDLSVYWYQQSLDQGLQFLIQYYNGEERAKGNILERFSAQQFPDLHSELNLSSLELGDSALYFCASSVGQGRNTIYFGEGSWLTVV.

This clone was picked up one time. The chain has TRBV5-6 and TRBJ1-4; 7 nucleotides align to TRBD1. J lost 6 bases, V lost 4 bases, and 9 bases had no gene match. CDR1 SGHDT and CDR2 YYEEEE come from the germline V gene. The CDR3 contains 15 residues. CDR3 DNA sequence: TGTGCCAGCAGCCCGGCCGGGACAGCCGATGAAAAACTGTTTTTT. As protein: CASSPAGTADEKLFF.

The chain is built from TRBV18 and TRBJ2-1, with 9 bases matching TRBD2. V shed 3 bases, J shed 5 bases, and the junction held 8 bases outside the gene matches. The CDR3 has 16 amino acids. Germline V gives CDR1 KGHSH, CDR2 LQKENI. This chain's CDR3 is CASSPYGGRAHNEQFF. CDR3 bases: TGTGCCAGCTCACCTTATGGCGGGAGGGCCCACAATGAGCAGTTCTTC. Combining the CDR3 with reference TRBV18 and TRBJ2-1 gives the whole variable domain NAGVMQNPRHLVRRRGQEARLRCSPMKGHSHVYWYRQLPEEGLKFMVYLQKENIIDESGMPKERFSAEFPKEGPSILRIQQVVRGDSAAYFCASSPYGGRAHNEQFFGPGTRLTVL.

This clone has just one count. This chain uses TRBV6-5 with TRBJ2-7; no definite D call. Trimming took off 3 bases at V and 5 bases at J, with 11 bases between the two ends. Germline V gene sequence: CDR1 MNHEY, CDR2 SVGAGI. There are 13 residues in the CDR3. In DNA, the CDR3 is TGTGCCAGCAGTTATCATAGTAATGACGAGCAGTACTTC. It encodes CASSYHSNDEQYF.

The genes are TRBV18 and TRBJ2-3; tentatively, D is TRBD2 (5 bases). CDR3 length: 15 amino acids. Between the trimmed V and J ends, which lost 5 bases and 2 bases, there was a span of 14 bases. Germline assignment: CDR1 KGHSH and CDR2 LQKENI. CDR3 in amino acids: CASSSTLAFTDTQYF. The CDR3 DNA reads TGTGCCAGCTCATCTACTCTAGCTTTCACAGATACGCAGTATTTT. Variable domain in full (rest from reference TRBV18 and TRBJ2-3): NAGVMQNPRHLVRRRGQEARLRCSPMKGHSHVYWYRQLPEEGLKFMVYLQKENIIDESGMPKERFSAEFPKEGPSILRIQQVVRGDSAAYFCASSSTLAFTDTQYFGPGTRLTVL.

The chain joins TRBV23-1 to TRBJ1-2; D perhaps matches TRBD1 (6 bases). TRBV23-1 is treated as an ORF (open reading frame) with a function not yet certain. Deletions cut 6 bases from V and 4 bases from J, with 21 bases between. The CDR3 has 16 amino acids. The CDR3 coding sequence is TGCGCCAGCAGCAACAGGGCTAATCACTACGGCTATGGCTACACCTTC. Its translation: CASSNRANHYGYGYTF.

V usage is TRBV7-2 and J usage is TRBJ1-5; tentative D call: TRBD1 (6 bases). The CDR3 loop spans 15 amino acids. Deletions cut 3 bases from V and 6 bases from J, with 15 bases between. The V gene's germline CDR1 is SGHTA and CDR2 FQGNSA. CDR3 in amino acids: CASSFGGAVGQPQHF. DNA for the CDR3: TGTGCCAGCAGCTTCGGGGGGGCGGTGGGTCAGCCCCAGCATTTT.

About this clone: One end of the junction does not line up with germline, which may come from a read error. The chain combines TRBV5-6 with TRBJ2-3; 10 nucleotides agree with TRBD1. The germline V gene encodes CDR1 SGHDT and CDR2 YYEEEE. This CDR3 is 15 amino acids long. CDR3 coding DNA: TGTGCCAGCACCTTGACCGGACAGGGGGGGTATACGCAGTATTTT. This translates into CASTLTGQGGYTQYF.

The chain employs TRBV15 and TRBJ2-5; D is perhaps TRBD1 (6 bases). Looked up from germline, CDR1 is LNHNV and CDR2 is YYDKDF (reference sequence). This CDR3 has 15 residues. V gave up 0 bases and J gave up 5 bases, with 13 bases separating them. The CDR3 DNA follows: TGTGCCACCAGCAGAGATTCAGGGGCGTCGGAGACCCAGTACTTC. It yields the protein CATSRDSGASETQYF.

This clone was recorded only once. This sequence joins TRBV3-1 (or the pseudogene TRBV3-2) and TRBJ2-3, with D hard to call. The CDR3 has 14 amino acids. V dropped 6 bases and J dropped 2 bases, with 12 bases sitting between them. Per germline, CDR1 LGHDT and CDR2 YNNKEL (reference sequence). Written as DNA, the CDR3 is TGTGCCAGCAGAGACATTTGGTCCACAGATACGCAGTATTTT. It specifies CASRDIWSTDTQYF.

This clone was seen a single time. The chain carries TRBV30 and TRBJ2-5; 11 bases line up with TRBD2. The germline gives CDR1 GTSNPN, CDR2 SVGIG (reference sequence). CDR3 length equals 13 residues. V was clipped by 7 bases and J by 5 bases; unmatched bases: 6. Here the CDR3 reads CASSGRKAETQYF. CDR3 nucleotide sequence: TGTGCCTCTAGCGGGAGGAAGGCGGAGACCCAGTACTTC.

This chain joins TRBV9 and TRBJ2-4; D call uncertain. The V end was cut by 0 bases, the J end by 9 bases, with 13 bases between. The CDR3 has 14 amino acids. The germline gives CDR1 SGDLS, CDR2 YYNGEE. CDR3 DNA sequence: TGTGCCAGCAGCGTAGATTCTCTCCTCGGCATTCAGTACTTC. Encoded protein: CASSVDSLLGIQYF. Full variable domain (rest looked up from reference TRBV9 and TRBJ2-4): DSGVTQTPKHLITATGQRVTLRCSPRSGDLSVYWYQQSLDQGLQFLIQYYNGEERAKGNILERFSAQQFPDLHSELNLSSLELGDSALYFCASSVDSLLGIQYFGAGTRLSVL.

The rearrangement joins TRBV3-1 (or the pseudogene TRBV3-2) to TRBJ1-1; 8 bases match TRBD1. The V and J ends lost 5 bases and 6 bases, in that order; junction bases with no gene match: 8. The CDR3 spans 14 residues. Germline values: CDR1 LGHDT, CDR2 YNNKEL (reference sequence). CDR3 bases: TGTGCCAGCAGCTACGTACAGGGGGACGCTGAAGCTTTCTTT. Residues: CASSYVQGDAEAFF.

V and J are TRBV12-3 or TRBV12-4 and TRBJ1-1, with D maybe TRBD1 (5 bases). V lost 3 bases and J 8 bases, leaving 10 bases between the germline ends. The CDR3 is 12 residues long. The CDR3 region is CASSFWGPEAFF. The DNA for the CDR3 is TGTGCCAGCAGTTTTTGGGGCCCAGAAGCTTTCTTT.